These 30 T cell receptor beta chains came from one sample sequenced in a study of cytomegalovirus exposure and HLA in healthy donors. The PCR ran on 60 Vbeta and 13 Jbeta primers. Clones were sequenced by immunoSEQ multiplex PCR, and TCRdb holds only the in-frame ones, with some missing. Among under 250,000 clones listed, roughly 80% were seen once. The specimen sequenced was PBMCs. Receptors originate from a woman aged 40 to 50 in good health and CMV-seronegative.

The chain employs TRBV11-3 and TRBJ2-1, with 7 bases fitting TRBD2. CDR3 length: 15 amino acids. V was pared by 1 base and J by 6 bases, with 6 bases of the junction left unmatched. Germline-derived CDR1 and CDR2 are SGHNT and YENEEA. The CDR3 sequence: CASSLGGSSTNEQFF. The CDR3 DNA follows: TGTGCCAGCAGCTTAGGCGGGAGTTCCACCAATGAGCAGTTCTTC.

This clone was detected a few times. The CDR3 loop reads CASRGRGIPVGYTF. DNA of the CDR3: TGTGCCAGCCGAGGGCGGGGAATTCCGGTTGGCTACACCTTC. The V call is TRBV27, the J call TRBJ1-2; no firm D call. The CDR3 consists of 14 residues. Trimming removed 8 bases at V and 7 bases at J, with 20 bases between. CDR1 and CDR2 (germline): MNHEY, SMNVEV (reference sequence).

Details on this clone: Within the sample, other DNA sequences also encode this same CDR3. This sequence joins TRBV7-2 and TRBJ1-1; no definite D call. This CDR3 contains 13 residues. Trimming stripped 4 bases from V and 1 base from J, with 7 bases between. Germline CDR1 reads SGHTA; CDR2 reads FQGNSA. The CDR3 bases are TGTGCCAGCAGCTCCGGAGGGAACACTGAAGCTTTCTTT. Translated: CASSSGGNTEAFF.

The chain has TRBV27 and TRBJ2-1, with a possible D match to TRBD2 (5 bases). Between the trimmed V and J ends, which lost 6 bases and 3 bases, there was a span of 12 bases. This CDR3 spans 14 amino acids. Germline lookup yields CDR1 MNHEY and CDR2 SMNVEV (reference sequence). The DNA for the CDR3 is TGTGCCAGCAGCACCCGAGGAGGCTACAATGAGCAGTTCTTC. Translating gives CASSTRGGYNEQFF.

V usage is TRBV28 and J usage is TRBJ2-7, with TRBD1 matching over 9 bases. The CDR3 runs to 14 residues. Germline CDR1 MDHEN, CDR2 SYDVKM. Losses at the gene ends were 8 bases for V and 1 base for J; bases not matched to a gene: 6. The CDR3 bases are TGTGCCAGCTTACCGGGACAGGGATCCTACGAGCAGTACTTC. Its translation is CASLPGQGSYEQYF.

This chain links TRBV11-2 with TRBJ2-5; 8 nucleotides line up with TRBD2. This CDR3 is 14 amino acids long. Looked up from germline, CDR1 is SGHAT and CDR2 is FQNNGV. Trimming removed 4 bases from V and 1 base from J; junction bases left unmatched: 2. CDR3 residues: CASSSSGFQETQYF. The CDR3 DNA is TGTGCCAGCAGCTCTAGCGGGTTCCAAGAGACCCAGTACTTC.

The gene calls are TRBV2 and TRBJ2-7; no clear D. Germline V gives CDR1 SNHLY, CDR2 FYNNEI. The CDR3 covers 14 residues. Trimming removed 2 bases from V and 0 bases from J, with 8 bases in between. CDR3 amino acids: CASSENTVSYEQYF. The CDR3, as DNA: TGTGCCAGCAGTGAAAATACGGTCTCCTACGAGCAGTACTTC.

J is TRBJ2-1 and V is TRBV19, with 8 bases identical to TRBD2. With V trimmed by 5 bases and J by 4 bases, 16 bases remained unmatched. This CDR3 spans 18 amino acids. Germline CDR1 LNHDA, CDR2 SQIVND (reference sequence). The CDR3 protein is CASSSLLAGLETYNEQFF. The CDR3 DNA sequence: TGTGCCAGTAGTTCCCTGTTAGCGGGACTAGAGACATACAATGAGCAGTTCTTC.

The J gene is TRBJ2-3, the V gene TRBV7-9, with 12 nucleotides matching TRBD2. With V trimmed by 1 base and J by 6 bases, 5 bases remained unmatched. CDR1 and CDR2 from the germline V gene are SEHNR and FQNEAQ (reference sequence). This CDR3 is 16 amino acids long. The CDR3 DNA reads as TGTGCCAGCAGCTTAGAACTAGCGGGAGGAACTGATACGCAGTATTTT. It encodes CASSLELAGGTDTQYF.

J is TRBJ1-1 and V is TRBV5-6, with 7 bases lining up with TRBD1. This CDR3 comprises 14 residues. With V trimmed by 4 bases and J by 0 bases, 3 bases remained unmatched. Looked up from germline, CDR1 is SGHDT and CDR2 is YYEEEE. Written as DNA, the CDR3 is TGTGCCAGCAGCATAGGACAGGTGAACACTGAAGCTTTCTTT. Translated: CASSIGQVNTEAFF.

This chain connects TRBV6-1 to TRBJ1-5; 8 positions match TRBD1. Germline CDR1 and CDR2: MNHNS and SASEGT. V shed 4 bases and J 4 bases; nucleotides not matched to a gene: 6. The CDR3 loop spans 15 amino acids. The CDR3 loop is CASSVRRGLNQPQHF. CDR3 nucleotides: TGTGCCAGCAGTGTTCGCAGGGGGCTAAATCAGCCCCAGCATTTT.

Here the CDR3 reads CASRAGQFLPYEQYF. The CDR3 nucleotides read TGTGCCAGCAGGGCTGGACAGTTTTTACCCTACGAGCAGTACTTC. The chain combines TRBV6-1 with TRBJ2-7; D is perhaps TRBD1 (6 bases). The CDR3 totals 15 residues. V was trimmed by 6 bases and J by 2 bases, leaving 17 bases between them. CDR1 MNHNS and CDR2 SASEGT come from the germline V gene.

The rearrangement joins TRBV7-3 to TRBJ2-3, with no clear D. The CDR3 is 14 amino acids. CDR1 SGHTA and CDR2 FQGTGA come from the germline V gene. V was pared by 1 base and J by 0 bases, with 5 bases between. CDR3 in amino acids: CASSLRASTDTQYF. Written as DNA, the CDR3 is TGTGCCAGCAGCTTAAGGGCCAGCACAGATACGCAGTATTTT.

V gene TRBV11-2 combines with J gene TRBJ1-2; D gene ambiguous. Germline lookup yields CDR1 SGHAT and CDR2 FQNNGV. V dropped 5 bases and J dropped 6 bases, with 13 bases sitting between them. There are 13 residues in the CDR3. CDR3 nucleotide sequence: TGTGCCAGCAGCCCGGGCTGGGAGGATGGCTACACCTTC. Residues: CASSPGWEDGYTF.

This clone was recorded only once. The V call is TRBV6-5, the J call TRBJ2-5; D possibly corresponds to TRBD1 (5 bases). Germline lookup yields CDR1 MNHEY and CDR2 SVGAGI. V lost 4 bases to trimming and J lost 12 bases, with 12 bases between them. This CDR3 comprises 11 residues. CDR3 nucleotides: TGTGCCAGCAGTTCCGGACACGTCGAGTACTTC. Translating gives CASSSGHVEYF.

The chain joins TRBV9 to TRBJ2-3, with D unresolved. The V end lost 3 bases, the J end lost 2 bases, and 13 bases lay between the germline ends. CDR1 SGDLS and CDR2 YYNGEE come from the germline V gene. This CDR3 comprises 15 residues. CDR3 sequence reads: CASSDDAGYTDTQYF. In DNA, the CDR3 is TGTGCCAGCAGCGACGATGCAGGATACACAGATACGCAGTATTTT.

The chain recombines TRBV21-1 with TRBJ2-7; TRBD1, the D gene given by the table, was not confirmed from the DNA. TRBV21-1 is termed a pseudogene. The CDR3 loop spans 15 amino acids. The CDR3 spells CASTSRGSSSYEQYF. CDR3 coding DNA: TGTGCCAGCACCTCGAGGGGGAGTAGCTCCTACGAGCAGTACTTC.

The chain employs TRBV7-8 and TRBJ2-7; D is possibly TRBD1 (6 bases). Trimming took 5 bases from V and 0 from J, leaving 14 bases between them. CDR3 size: 15 residues. In germline, CDR1 is SGHVS, CDR2 FQNEAQ. The chain's CDR3 is CASSTIRDTSYEQYF. CDR3 DNA: TGTGCCAGCAGCACTATCCGGGACACCTCCTACGAGCAGTACTTC.

The chain joins TRBV2 to TRBJ2-1; a weak D match, TRBD2 (5 bases). This CDR3 has 16 amino acids. Germline CDR1 and CDR2: SNHLY and FYNNEI. Trimming took 3 bases from V and 8 from J, leaving 20 bases between them. The CDR3 protein is CASSDPVGLKSYEQFF. The CDR3 DNA sequence: TGTGCCAGCAGTGACCCCGTCGGACTGAAATCCTATGAGCAGTTCTTC.

V is TRBV9 and J is TRBJ2-7; the match to TRBD1 covers 9 bases. Germline CDR1 SGDLS, CDR2 YYNGEE. This CDR3 is built from 15 residues. Unmatched junction bases numbered 8, after V lost 4 bases and J lost 3 bases. The CDR3 region has the DNA TGTGCCAGCAGCTCTTTCCCGGGACAGGGCTACGAGCAGTACTTC. It translates to CASSSFPGQGYEQYF. Full variable domain (remainder filled in from reference TRBV9 and TRBJ2-7): DSGVTQTPKHLITATGQRVTLRCSPRSGDLSVYWYQQSLDQGLQFLIQYYNGEERAKGNILERFSAQQFPDLHSELNLSSLELGDSALYFCASSSFPGQGYEQYFGPGTRLTVT.

The rearrangement uses TRBV5-1 and TRBJ2-5, with D unresolved. Trimming pared 5 bases from V and 0 bases from J, leaving 8 bases between. CDR1 and CDR2 (germline): SGHRS, YFSETQ. This CDR3 has 13 residues. CDR3 residues: CASRQTNQETQYF. The DNA of the CDR3 is TGCGCCAGCAGACAGACCAACCAAGAGACCCAGTACTTC.

Here the CDR3 DNA reads TGCGCCAGCAGCCGACTAGGGATCGGTGGCTACACCTTC. This gives the protein CASSRLGIGGYTF. The V call is TRBV5-1, the J call TRBJ1-2; D not certain. The CDR3 is 13 amino acids. Germline V CDR1 and CDR2: SGHRS, YFSETQ. V lost 4 bases and J 7 bases, leaving 14 bases between the germline ends.

As concerns this clone: Germline and junction disagree at one end, which may indicate a read error. V gene TRBV7-9 combines with J gene TRBJ2-2; 8 nucleotides agree with TRBD2. Per the germline V gene, CDR1 is SEHNR and CDR2 is FQNEAQ (reference sequence). This CDR3 region has 17 residues. The CDR3, as DNA: TGTTCCAGCAGCTTAGTTCCGGGACTAGTGGCCACCGGGGAGCTGTTTTTT. Amino acids: CSSSLVPGLVATGELFF.

The chain combines TRBV7-9 with TRBJ2-7; the D gene is possibly TRBD2 (6 bases). V shed 2 bases and J shed 0 bases, with 20 bases lying between them. This CDR3 comprises 18 residues. Germline loops: CDR1 SEHNR, CDR2 FQNEAQ (reference sequence). CDR3 amino acids: CASSLSHIAGLSSYEQYF. CDR3 nucleotides: TGTGCCAGCAGCTTAAGTCACATTGCGGGGCTGAGCTCCTACGAGCAGTACTTC.

This chain connects TRBV30 to TRBJ2-3; maybe TRBD2 (5 bases). This CDR3 has 11 amino acids. The ends were cut back, 2 bases at V and 10 bases at J, with 10 bases in the middle. CDR1 and CDR2 (germline): GTSNPN, SVGIG (reference sequence). The CDR3 nucleotides are TGTGCCTGGAGTCCTCTCGGGGCGCAGTATTTT. Protein sequence: CAWSPLGAQYF.

The gene calls are TRBV5-4 and TRBJ2-7; TRBD2 aligns across 7 bases. The trim removed 5 bases at V and 2 bases at J, leaving 10 bases unmatched. The CDR3 covers 15 residues. Germline lookup yields CDR1 SGHNT and CDR2 YYREEE (reference sequence). The CDR3 region has the DNA TGTGCCAGCAGGGTGTGGCGGGAGCAGACCTACGAGCAGTACTTC. Translation gives CASRVWREQTYEQYF.

The CDR3, as DNA: TGTGCCAGCAGCTTGGGGGCGGGTGCAGCCGATGAGCAGTTCTTC. Translation gives CASSLGAGAADEQFF. The chain couples TRBV5-8 to TRBJ2-1, with D possibly being TRBD2 (5 bases). This CDR3 region has 15 residues. Germline V lookup: CDR1 SGHTS, CDR2 YDEGEE. Trimming removed 0 bases from V and 8 bases from J, with 15 bases in between.

The V gene is TRBV6-5, the J gene TRBJ1-3; 11 positions agree with TRBD1. Germline-derived CDR1 and CDR2 are MNHEY and SVGAGI. There are 16 residues in the CDR3. V lost 4 bases and J lost 1; bases outside the gene matches: 3. The DNA of the CDR3 is TGTGCCAGCAGTTTGGACAGGGGGCAGTCTGGAAACACCATATATTTT. It encodes CASSLDRGQSGNTIYF.

In DNA form, the CDR3 reads TGTGCCAGCAGTTTGTCGGCAGGGGGCAGGACAAATGAGCAGTTCTTC. Translation: CASSLSAGGRTNEQFF. J is TRBJ2-1 and V is TRBV27; TRBD1 matches 8 bases. The CDR3 extends over 16 amino acids. V lost 3 bases and J lost 7; bases outside the gene matches: 11. The germline CDR1 and CDR2 sequences are MNHEY and SMNVEV (reference sequence).

In its sample, this clone was seen once. In DNA, the CDR3 is TGTGCCAGCAGCTTAGGGACGGGAACAGAAGCTTTCTTT. Amino acids: CASSLGTGTEAFF. The V gene is TRBV7-9, the J gene TRBJ1-1; D not resolved. Per germline, CDR1 SEHNR and CDR2 FQNEAQ (reference sequence). The CDR3 is 13 residues long. Trimming took 1 base from V and 8 from J, leaving 11 bases between them.